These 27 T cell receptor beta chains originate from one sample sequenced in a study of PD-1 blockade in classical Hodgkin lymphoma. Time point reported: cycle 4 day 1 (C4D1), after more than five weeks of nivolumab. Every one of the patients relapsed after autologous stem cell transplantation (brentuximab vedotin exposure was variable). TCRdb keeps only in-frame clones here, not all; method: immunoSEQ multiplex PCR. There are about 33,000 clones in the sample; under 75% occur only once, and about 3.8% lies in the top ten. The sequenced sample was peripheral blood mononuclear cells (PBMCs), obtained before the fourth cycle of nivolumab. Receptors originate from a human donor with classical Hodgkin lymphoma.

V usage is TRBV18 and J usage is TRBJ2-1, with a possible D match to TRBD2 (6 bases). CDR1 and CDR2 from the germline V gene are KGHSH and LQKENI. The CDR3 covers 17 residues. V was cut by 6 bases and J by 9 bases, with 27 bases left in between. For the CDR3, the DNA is TGTGCCAGCTCGCTGTCCCGCCGGGACTCTAATACTCTTGAGCAGTTCTTC. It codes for CASSLSRRDSNTLEQFF.

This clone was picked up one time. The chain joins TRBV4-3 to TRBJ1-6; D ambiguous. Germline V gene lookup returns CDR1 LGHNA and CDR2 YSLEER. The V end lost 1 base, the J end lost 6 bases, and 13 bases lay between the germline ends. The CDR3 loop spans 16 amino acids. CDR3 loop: CASSQVLGSLNSPLHF. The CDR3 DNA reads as TGCGCCAGCAGCCAAGTGCTTGGGTCCCTTAATTCACCCCTCCACTTT.

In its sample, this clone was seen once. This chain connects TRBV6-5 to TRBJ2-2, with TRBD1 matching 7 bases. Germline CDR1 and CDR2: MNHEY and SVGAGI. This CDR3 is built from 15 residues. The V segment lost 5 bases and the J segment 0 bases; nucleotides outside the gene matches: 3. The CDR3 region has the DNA TGTGCCAGCAGTCTAGACAGGGCGAACACCGGGGAGCTGTTTTTT. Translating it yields CASSLDRANTGELFF.

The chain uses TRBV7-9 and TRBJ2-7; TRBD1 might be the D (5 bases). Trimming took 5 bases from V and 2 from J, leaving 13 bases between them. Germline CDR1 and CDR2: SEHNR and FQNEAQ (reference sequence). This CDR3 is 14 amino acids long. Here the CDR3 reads CASSRLDKTYEQYF. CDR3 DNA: TGTGCCAGCAGCCGATTGGACAAAACCTACGAGCAGTACTTC.

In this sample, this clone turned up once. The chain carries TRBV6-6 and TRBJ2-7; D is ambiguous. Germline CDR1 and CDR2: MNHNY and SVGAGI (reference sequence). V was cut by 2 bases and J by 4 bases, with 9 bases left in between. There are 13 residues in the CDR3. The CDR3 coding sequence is TGTGCCAGCAGTTACGCCAGAAAATACGAGCAGTACTTC. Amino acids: CASSYARKYEQYF.

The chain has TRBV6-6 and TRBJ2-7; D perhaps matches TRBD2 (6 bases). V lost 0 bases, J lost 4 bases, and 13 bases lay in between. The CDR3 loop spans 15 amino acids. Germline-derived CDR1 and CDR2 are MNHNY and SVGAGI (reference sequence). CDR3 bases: TGTGCCAGCAGTTACTCTCGCGGGACGGATTACGAGCAGTACTTC. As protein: CASSYSRGTDYEQYF.

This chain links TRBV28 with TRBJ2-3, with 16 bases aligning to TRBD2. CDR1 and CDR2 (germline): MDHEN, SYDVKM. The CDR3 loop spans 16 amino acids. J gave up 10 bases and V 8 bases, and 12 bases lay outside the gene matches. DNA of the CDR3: TGTGCCAGCCGGGCTGGGACTAGCGGGAGGGCCGTTGCGCAGTATTTT. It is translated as CASRAGTSGRAVAQYF.

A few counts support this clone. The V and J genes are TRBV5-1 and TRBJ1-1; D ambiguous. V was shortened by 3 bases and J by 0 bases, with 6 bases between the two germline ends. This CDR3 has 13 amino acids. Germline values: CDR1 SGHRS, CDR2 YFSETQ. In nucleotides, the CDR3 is TGCGCCAGCAGCTCGCTTTTGAACACTGAAGCTTTCTTT. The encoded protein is CASSSLLNTEAFF. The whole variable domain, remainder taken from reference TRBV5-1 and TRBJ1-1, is KAGVTQTPRYLIKTRGQQVTLSCSPISGHRSVSWYQQTPGQGLQFLFEYFSETQRNKGNFPGRFSGRQFSNSRSEMNVSTLELGDSALYLCASSSLLNTEAFFGQGTRLTVV.

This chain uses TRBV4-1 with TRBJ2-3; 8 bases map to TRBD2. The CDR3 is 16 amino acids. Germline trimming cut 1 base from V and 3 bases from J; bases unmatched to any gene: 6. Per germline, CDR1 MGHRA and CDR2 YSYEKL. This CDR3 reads CASSQVERGGTDTQYF. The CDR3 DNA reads TGCGCCAGCAGCCAAGTTGAACGGGGGGGAACAGATACGCAGTATTTT.

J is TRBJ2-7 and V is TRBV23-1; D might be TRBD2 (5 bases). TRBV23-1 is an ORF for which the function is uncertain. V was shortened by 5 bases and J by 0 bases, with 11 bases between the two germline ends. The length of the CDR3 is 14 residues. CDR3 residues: CASSELGLSYEQYF. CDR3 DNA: TGCGCCAGCAGTGAATTAGGACTCTCCTACGAGCAGTACTTC.

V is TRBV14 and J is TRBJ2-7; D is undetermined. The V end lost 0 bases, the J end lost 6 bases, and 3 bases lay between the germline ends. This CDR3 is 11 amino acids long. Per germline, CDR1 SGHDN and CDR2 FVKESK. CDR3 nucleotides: TGTGCCAGCAGCCAAGACCTCGAGCAGTACTTC. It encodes CASSQDLEQYF.

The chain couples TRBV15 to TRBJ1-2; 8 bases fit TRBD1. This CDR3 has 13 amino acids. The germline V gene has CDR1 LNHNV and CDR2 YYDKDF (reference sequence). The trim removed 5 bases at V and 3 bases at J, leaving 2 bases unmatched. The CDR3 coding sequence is TGTGCCACCAGCTCAGGGGGCGACTATGGCTACACCTTC. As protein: CATSSGGDYGYTF. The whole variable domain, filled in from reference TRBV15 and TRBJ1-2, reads DAMVIQNPRYQVTQFGKPVTLSCSQTLNHNVMYWYQQKSSQAPKLLFHYYDKDFNNEADTPDNFQSRRPNTSFCFLDIRSPGLGDTAMYLCATSSGGDYGYTFGSGTRLTVV.

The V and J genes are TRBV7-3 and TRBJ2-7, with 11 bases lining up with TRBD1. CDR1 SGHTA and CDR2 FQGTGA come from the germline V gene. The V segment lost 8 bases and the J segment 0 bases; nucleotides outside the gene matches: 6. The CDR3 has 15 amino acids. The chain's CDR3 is CASDWDRGSSYEQYF. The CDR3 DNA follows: TGTGCCAGCGACTGGGACAGGGGGAGCTCCTACGAGCAGTACTTC.

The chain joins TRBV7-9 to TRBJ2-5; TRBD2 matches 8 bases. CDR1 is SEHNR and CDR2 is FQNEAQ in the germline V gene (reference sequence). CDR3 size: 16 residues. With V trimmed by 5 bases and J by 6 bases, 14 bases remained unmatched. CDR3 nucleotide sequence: TGTGCCAGCAGCCTTACTACTACGGGGGGGCCAAAGACCCAGTACTTC. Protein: CASSLTTTGGPKTQYF.

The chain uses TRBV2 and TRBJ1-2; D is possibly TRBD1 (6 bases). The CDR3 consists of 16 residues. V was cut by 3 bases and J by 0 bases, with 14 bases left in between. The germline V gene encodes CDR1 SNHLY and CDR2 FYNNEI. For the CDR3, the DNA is TGTGCCAGCAGTGAGGTACAGGGCCACACTAACTATGGCTACACCTTC. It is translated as CASSEVQGHTNYGYTF.

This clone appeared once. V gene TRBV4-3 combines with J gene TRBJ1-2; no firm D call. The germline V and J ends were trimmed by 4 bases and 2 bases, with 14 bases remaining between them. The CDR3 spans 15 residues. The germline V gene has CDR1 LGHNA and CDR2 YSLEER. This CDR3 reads CASSLAPDQNYGYTF. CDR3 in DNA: TGCGCCAGCAGCCTTGCTCCGGACCAGAACTATGGCTACACCTTC.

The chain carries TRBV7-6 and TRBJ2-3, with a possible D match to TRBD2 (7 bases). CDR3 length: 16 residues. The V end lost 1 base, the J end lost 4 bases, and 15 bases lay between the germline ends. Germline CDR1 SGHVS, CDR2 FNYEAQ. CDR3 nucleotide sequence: TGTGCCAGCAGCTTAGGTGCGGGGGCGATCGCAGATACGCAGTATTTT. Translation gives CASSLGAGAIADTQYF.

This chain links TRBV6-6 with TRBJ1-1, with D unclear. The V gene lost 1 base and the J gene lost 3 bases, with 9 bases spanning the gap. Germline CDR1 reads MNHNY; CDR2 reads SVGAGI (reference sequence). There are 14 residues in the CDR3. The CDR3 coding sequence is TGTGCCAGCAGTTACTACGGCACAGACACTGAAGCTTTCTTT. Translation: CASSYYGTDTEAFF.

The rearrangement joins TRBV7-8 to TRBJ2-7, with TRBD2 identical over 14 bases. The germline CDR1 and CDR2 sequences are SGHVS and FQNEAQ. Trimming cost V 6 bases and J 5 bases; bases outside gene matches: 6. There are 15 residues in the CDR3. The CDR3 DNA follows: TGTGCCAGCAGATTCCCGGGACTAGCGGGAGACGAGCAGTACTTC. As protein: CASRFPGLAGDEQYF.

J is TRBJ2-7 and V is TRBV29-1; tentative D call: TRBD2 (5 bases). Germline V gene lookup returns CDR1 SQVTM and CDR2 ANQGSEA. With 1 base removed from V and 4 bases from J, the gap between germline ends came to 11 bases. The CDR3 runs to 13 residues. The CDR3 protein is CSVEGTRRYEQYF. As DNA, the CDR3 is TGCAGCGTTGAAGGGACGAGGAGGTACGAGCAGTACTTC.

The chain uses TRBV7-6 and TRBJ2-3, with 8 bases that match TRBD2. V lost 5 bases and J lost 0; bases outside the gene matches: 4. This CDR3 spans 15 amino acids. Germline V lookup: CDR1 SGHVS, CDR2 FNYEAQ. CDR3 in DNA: TGTGCCAGCAGCCCGAAGCGGGGGAGCACAGATACGCAGTATTTT. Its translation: CASSPKRGSTDTQYF.

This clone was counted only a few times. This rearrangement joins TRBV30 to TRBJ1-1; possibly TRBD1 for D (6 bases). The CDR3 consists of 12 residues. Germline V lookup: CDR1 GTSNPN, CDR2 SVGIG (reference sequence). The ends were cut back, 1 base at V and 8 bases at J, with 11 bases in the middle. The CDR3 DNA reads TGTGCCTGGAGTGATAACAGGGAGGAAGCTTTCTTT. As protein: CAWSDNREEAFF.

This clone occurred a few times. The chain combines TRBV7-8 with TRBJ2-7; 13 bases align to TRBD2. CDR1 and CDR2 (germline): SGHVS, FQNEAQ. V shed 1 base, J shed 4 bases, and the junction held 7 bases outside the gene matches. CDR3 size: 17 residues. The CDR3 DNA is TGTGCCAGCAGCTTAGGAACTAGCGGGAGGGCCGGGTACGAGCAGTACTTC. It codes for CASSLGTSGRAGYEQYF.

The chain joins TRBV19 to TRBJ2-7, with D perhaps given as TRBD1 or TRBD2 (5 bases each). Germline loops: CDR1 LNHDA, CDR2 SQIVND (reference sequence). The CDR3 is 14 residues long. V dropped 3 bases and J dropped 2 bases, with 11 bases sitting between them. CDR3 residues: CASSMRAGPYEQYF. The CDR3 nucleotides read TGTGCCAGTAGTATGCGGGCAGGGCCCTACGAGCAGTACTTC.

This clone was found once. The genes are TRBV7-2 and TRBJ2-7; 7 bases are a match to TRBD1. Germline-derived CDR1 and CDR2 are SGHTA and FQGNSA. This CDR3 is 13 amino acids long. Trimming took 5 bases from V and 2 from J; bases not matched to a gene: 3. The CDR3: CASSPQGAYEQYF. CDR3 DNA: TGTGCCAGCAGCCCGCAGGGGGCCTACGAGCAGTACTTC.

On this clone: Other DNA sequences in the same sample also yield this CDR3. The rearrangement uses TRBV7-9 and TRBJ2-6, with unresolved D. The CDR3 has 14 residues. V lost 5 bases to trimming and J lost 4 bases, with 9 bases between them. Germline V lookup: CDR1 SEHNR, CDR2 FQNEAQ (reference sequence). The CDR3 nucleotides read TGTGCCAGCAGCAGAACGGACGGGGCCAACGTCCTGACTTTC. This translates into CASSRTDGANVLTF.

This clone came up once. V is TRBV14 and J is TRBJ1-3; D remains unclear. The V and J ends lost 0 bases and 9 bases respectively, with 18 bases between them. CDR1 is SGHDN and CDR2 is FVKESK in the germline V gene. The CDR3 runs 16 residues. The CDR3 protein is CASSQDRVLLGSTIYF. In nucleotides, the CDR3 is TGTGCCAGCAGCCAAGATCGGGTTCTGCTCGGTAGCACCATATATTTT. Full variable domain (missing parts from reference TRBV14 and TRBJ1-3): EAGVTQFPSHSVIEKGQTVTLRCDPISGHDNLYWYRRVMGKEIKFLLHFVKESKQDESGMPNNRFLAERTGGTYSTLKVQPAELEDSGVYFCASSQDRVLLGSTIYFGEGSWLTVV.